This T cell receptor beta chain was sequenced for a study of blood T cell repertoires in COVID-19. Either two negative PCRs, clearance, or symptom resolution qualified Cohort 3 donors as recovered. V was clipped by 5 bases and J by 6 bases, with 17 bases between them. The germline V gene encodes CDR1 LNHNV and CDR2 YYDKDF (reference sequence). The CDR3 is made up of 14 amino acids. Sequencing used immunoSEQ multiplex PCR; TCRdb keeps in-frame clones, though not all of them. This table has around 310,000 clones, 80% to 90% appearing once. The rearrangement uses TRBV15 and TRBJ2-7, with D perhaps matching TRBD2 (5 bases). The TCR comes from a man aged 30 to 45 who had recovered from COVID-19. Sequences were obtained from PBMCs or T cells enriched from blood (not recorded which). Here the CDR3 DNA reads TGTGCCACCAGCCCCCGACGGGGTCCCACCGAGCAGTACTTC. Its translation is CATSPRRGPTEQYF.